Below, 16 T cell receptor beta chains from the same sample are listed, as sequenced in a study of blood T cells in healthy people across ages. Combining a sample-barcoded 5' primer with a J-beta primer mix, a second PCR ran for roughly 6 to 12 cycles. A single record per CDR3 protein comes from TCRdb applying MiXCR to the 5' RACE reads. This table holds about 700,000 distinct CDR3 sequences, less than 40% found once. The sequenced sample was blood. These receptors all come from a woman of 80 years or more in good health.

About this clonotype: A much larger clone lies a single base off, so this may be a read error. This chain joins TRBV24-1 and TRBJ2-1; 8 nucleotides line up with TRBD1. This CDR3 spans 13 amino acids. Germline CDR1 is KGHDR and CDR2 is SFDVKD. CDR3 sequence (DNA): TGTGCCACCGGTGATTCGGACTGGGACAGGACGTTCTTC. This gives the protein CATGDSDWDRTFF.

This clonotype was picked up many times. The chain uses TRBV6-5 and TRBJ2-6; D is uncertain. The V end was cut by 5 bases, the J end by 0 bases, with 5 bases between. Germline lookup yields CDR1 MNHEY and CDR2 SVGAGI. CDR3 length: 14 residues. This chain's CDR3 is CASSGSSGANVLTF. CDR3 sequence (DNA): TGTGCCAGCAGTGGAAGCTCTGGGGCCAACGTCCTGACTTTC.

This chain links TRBV4-3 with TRBJ2-3; D may be TRBD2 (5 bases). Germline V gene sequence: CDR1 LGHNA, CDR2 YSLEER. The V and J ends lost 1 base and 1 base respectively, with 9 bases between them. This CDR3 comprises 15 residues. CDR3 DNA sequence: TGCGCCAGCAGCCAAGGACCAGCGGGCACAGATACGCAGTATTTT. This codes for CASSQGPAGTDTQYF.

The chain is built from TRBV4-1 and TRBJ2-1; 7 bases match TRBD2. Germline CDR1 and CDR2: MGHRA and YSYEKL. The CDR3 has 17 amino acids. V trimming: 1 base; J trimming: 5 bases; junction bases outside the gene matches: 11. The CDR3 reads CASSQAGSGVINNEQFF. CDR3 nucleotides: TGCGCCAGCAGCCAAGCGGGGAGCGGGGTGATAAACAATGAGCAGTTCTTC.

This clonotype was recorded a few times. The CDR3 nucleotides are TGTGCCAGCAGCCAAGTAAGGGGATCGACTGAAGCTTTCTTT. Translation gives CASSQVRGSTEAFF. The genes are TRBV14 and TRBJ1-1, with D perhaps matching TRBD1 (5 bases). Trimming shortened V by 1 base and J by 5 bases, and 11 bases separated the two germline ends. The CDR3 consists of 14 residues. Germline CDR1 reads SGHDN; CDR2 reads FVKESK.

The chain joins TRBV2 to TRBJ1-1; maybe TRBD1 (6 bases). V lost 9 bases and J lost 1, with 15 bases in between. Germline V gene lookup returns CDR1 SNHLY and CDR2 FYNNEI. The CDR3 spans 14 residues. CDR3 DNA sequence: TGTGCCAGTTCGGGACAATTTGGGAACACTGAAGCTTTCTTT. This encodes CASSGQFGNTEAFF.

The rearrangement uses TRBV9 and TRBJ1-2; D is uncertain. Between the trimmed V and J ends, which lost 7 bases and 3 bases, there was a span of 16 bases. The V gene's germline CDR1 is SGDLS and CDR2 YYNGEE. The CDR3 runs to 14 residues. The CDR3 DNA reads TGTGCCAGCGCCCCTTTGAGGGCAGACTATGGCTACACCTTC. This encodes CASAPLRADYGYTF.

The chain has TRBV6-4 and TRBJ2-5; TRBD1 aligns across 9 bases. V shed 4 bases, J shed 2 bases, and the junction held 5 bases outside the gene matches. Germline CDR1 is MRHNA and CDR2 is SNTAGT. This CDR3 is built from 15 residues. CDR3 loop: CASSATTGGQETQYF. CDR3 DNA: TGTGCCAGCAGTGCGACGACAGGGGGGCAAGAGACCCAGTACTTC.

This clonotype was picked up many times. V gene TRBV5-1 combines with J gene TRBJ2-3; 7 positions match TRBD1. Germline trimming cut 4 bases from V and 1 base from J; bases unmatched to any gene: 6. CDR1 is SGHRS and CDR2 is YFSETQ in the germline V gene. This CDR3 region has 15 residues. This CDR3 reads CASSTDRARTDTQYF. CDR3 in DNA: TGCGCCAGCAGCACCGACAGGGCCCGCACAGATACGCAGTATTTT.

This clonotype was seen only a few times. A read error is possible here, since a much larger clone lies one base away. The gene calls are TRBV10-3 and TRBJ2-7, with TRBD1 identical over 8 bases. Germline loops: CDR1 ENHRY, CDR2 SYGVKD. Unmatched junction bases numbered 9, after V lost 6 bases and J lost 2 bases. This CDR3 comprises 15 residues. The CDR3 reads CAIRDYRGIAYEQYF. As DNA, the CDR3 is TGTGCCATCAGGGATTACAGGGGGATAGCCTACGAGCAGTACTTC.

This clonotype was detected only a few times. V and J are TRBV29-1 and TRBJ2-4; D is undetermined. With the DNA end fitting TRBJ2-7 better, the J assignment may be wrong. The CDR3 is made up of 12 amino acids. From germline, CDR1 is SQVTM and CDR2 ANQGSEA. In DNA, the CDR3 is TGCAGCGTTGTCCAGAGCTCCTACGAGCAGTACTTC. Its protein is CSVVQSSYEQYF.

This clonotype showed up just a few times. J is TRBJ1-1 and V is TRBV7-3, with TRBD1 as a possible D gene (5 bases). The ends were cut back, 1 base at V and 5 bases at J, with 11 bases in the middle. This CDR3 is built from 14 residues. The germline V gene has CDR1 SGHTA and CDR2 FQGTGA. CDR3 protein: CASSLKGRGTEAFF. CDR3 sequence (DNA): TGTGCCAGCAGCTTAAAGGGGCGGGGGACTGAAGCTTTCTTT.

The gene calls are TRBV5-4 and TRBJ2-7, with D perhaps TRBD1 or TRBD2 (6 bases each). The CDR3 contains 13 residues. From germline, CDR1 is SGHNT and CDR2 YYREEE (reference sequence). V lost 6 bases, J lost 7 bases, and 17 bases lay in between. The chain's CDR3 is CASNIRGEHEQYF. The CDR3, as DNA: TGTGCCAGCAACATAAGGGGGGAGCATGAGCAGTACTTC.

This clonotype came up many times. The chain uses TRBV3-1 and TRBJ2-7; 11 bases fit TRBD2. Looked up from germline, CDR1 is LGHDT and CDR2 is YNNKEL (reference sequence). CDR3 length equals 16 residues. V trimming: 0 bases; J trimming: 5 bases; junction bases outside the gene matches: 6. CDR3 loop: CASSQELLTSGDEQYF. In nucleotides, the CDR3 is TGTGCCAGCAGCCAAGAACTTCTGACTAGCGGGGACGAGCAGTACTTC.

In its sample, this clonotype was seen a few times. The V call is TRBV7-3, the J call TRBJ2-6; 9 nucleotides match TRBD1. This CDR3 contains 19 residues. The V gene end was trimmed by 2 bases and the J gene end by 1 base; junction bases not matched to a gene: 9. Germline lookup yields CDR1 SGHTA and CDR2 FQGTGA. CDR3 DNA: TGTGCCAGCAGCTTAGTGGGGGGGGACAGGGTGTCTGGGGCCAACGTCCTGACTTTC. Protein: CASSLVGGDRVSGANVLTF.

Points on this clonotype: Possible read error: a much larger clone is one base away. The V call is TRBV5-1, the J call TRBJ2-1; 7 bases agree with TRBD1. CDR3 size: 16 residues. Per germline, CDR1 SGHRS and CDR2 YFSETQ. The CDR3, as DNA: TGCGCCAGCAGCCCAGGACAGGTCAGCTCCCACAATGAGCAGTTCTTC. It yields the protein CASSPGQVSSHNEQFF.